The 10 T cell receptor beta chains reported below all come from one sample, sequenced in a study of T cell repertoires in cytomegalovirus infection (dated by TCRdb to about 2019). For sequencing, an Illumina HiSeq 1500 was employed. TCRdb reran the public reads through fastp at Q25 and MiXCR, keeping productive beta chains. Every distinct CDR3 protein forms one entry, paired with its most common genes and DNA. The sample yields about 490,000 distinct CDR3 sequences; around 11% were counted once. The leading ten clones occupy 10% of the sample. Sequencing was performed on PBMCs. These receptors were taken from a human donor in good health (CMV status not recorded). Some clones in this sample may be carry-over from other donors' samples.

The CDR3 sequence: CASRWTEHEKLFF. Here the CDR3 DNA reads TGTGCCAGCCGGTGGACGGAGCATGAAAAACTGTTTTTT. V is TRBV11-2 and J is TRBJ1-4, with D hard to call. V was pared by 8 bases and J by 6 bases, with 13 bases between. The CDR3 runs to 13 residues. In germline, CDR1 is SGHAT, CDR2 FQNNGV.

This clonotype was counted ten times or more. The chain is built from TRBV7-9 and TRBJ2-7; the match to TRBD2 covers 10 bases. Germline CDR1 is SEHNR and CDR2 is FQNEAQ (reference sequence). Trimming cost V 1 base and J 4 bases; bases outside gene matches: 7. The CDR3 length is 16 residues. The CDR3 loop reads CASSLVRGSGRYEQYF. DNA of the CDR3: TGTGCCAGCAGCTTAGTGAGAGGTAGCGGGAGGTACGAGCAGTACTTC.

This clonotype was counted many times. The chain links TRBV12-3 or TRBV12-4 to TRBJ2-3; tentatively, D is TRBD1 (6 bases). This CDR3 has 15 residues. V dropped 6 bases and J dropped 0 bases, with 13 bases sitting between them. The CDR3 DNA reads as TGTGCCAGCAGCCAGGACAGCACTAGCACAGATACGCAGTATTTT. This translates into CASSQDSTSTDTQYF.

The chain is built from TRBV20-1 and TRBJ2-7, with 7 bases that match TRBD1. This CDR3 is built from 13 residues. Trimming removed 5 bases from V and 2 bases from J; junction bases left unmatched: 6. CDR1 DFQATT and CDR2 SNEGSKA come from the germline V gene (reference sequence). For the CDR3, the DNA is TGCAGTGCTGACGGGACAGAGACCTACGAGCAGTACTTC. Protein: CSADGTETYEQYF.

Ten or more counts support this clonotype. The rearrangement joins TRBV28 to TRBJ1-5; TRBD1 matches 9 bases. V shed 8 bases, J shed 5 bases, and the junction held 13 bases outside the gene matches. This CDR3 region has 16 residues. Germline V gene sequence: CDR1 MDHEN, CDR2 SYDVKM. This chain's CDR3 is CASSIPGTGIHQPQHF. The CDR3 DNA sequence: TGTGCCAGCTCGATTCCCGGGACAGGGATACATCAGCCCCAGCATTTT.

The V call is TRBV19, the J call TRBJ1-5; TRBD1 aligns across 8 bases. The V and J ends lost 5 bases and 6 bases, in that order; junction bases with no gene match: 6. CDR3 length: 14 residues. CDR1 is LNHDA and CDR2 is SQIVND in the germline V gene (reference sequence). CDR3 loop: CASSAGQGGQPQHF. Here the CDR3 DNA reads TGTGCCAGTAGTGCTGGACAGGGTGGTCAGCCCCAGCATTTT.

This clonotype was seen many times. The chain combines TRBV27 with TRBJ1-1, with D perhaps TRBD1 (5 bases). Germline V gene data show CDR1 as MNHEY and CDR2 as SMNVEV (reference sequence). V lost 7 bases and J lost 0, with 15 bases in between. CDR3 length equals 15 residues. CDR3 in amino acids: CASKRFEGVNTEAFF. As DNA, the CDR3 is TGTGCCAGCAAAAGGTTTGAAGGGGTGAACACTGAAGCTTTCTTT.

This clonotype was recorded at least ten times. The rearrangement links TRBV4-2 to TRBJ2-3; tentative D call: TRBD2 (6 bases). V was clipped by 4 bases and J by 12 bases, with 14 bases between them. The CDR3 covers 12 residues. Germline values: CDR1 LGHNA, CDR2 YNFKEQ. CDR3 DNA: TGTGCCAGCAGCCTCAATAGCGGTCTTCAGTATTTT. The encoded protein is CASSLNSGLQYF.

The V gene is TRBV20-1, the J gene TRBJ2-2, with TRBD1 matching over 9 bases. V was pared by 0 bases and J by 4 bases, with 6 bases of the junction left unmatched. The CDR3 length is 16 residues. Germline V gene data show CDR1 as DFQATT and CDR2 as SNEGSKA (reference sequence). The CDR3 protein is CSARDSGTGITGELFF. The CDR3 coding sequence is TGCAGTGCTAGAGATTCTGGGACAGGGATCACCGGGGAGCTGTTTTTT.

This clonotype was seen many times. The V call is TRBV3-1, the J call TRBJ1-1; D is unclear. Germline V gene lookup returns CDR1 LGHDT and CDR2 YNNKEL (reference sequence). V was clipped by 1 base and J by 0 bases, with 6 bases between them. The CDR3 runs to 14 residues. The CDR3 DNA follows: TGTGCCAGCAGCCAAGGACGGGTGAACACTGAAGCTTTCTTT. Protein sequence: CASSQGRVNTEAFF. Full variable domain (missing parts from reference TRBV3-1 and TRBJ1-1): DTAVSQTPKYLVTQMGNDKSIKCEQNLGHDTMYWYKQDSKKFLKIMFSYNNKELIINETVPNRFSPKSPDKAHLNLHINSLELGDSAVYFCASSQGRVNTEAFFGQGTRLTVV.